Listed below are T cell receptor beta chains from one sample, sequenced in a study of CD8 T cells in ankylosing spondylitis. MiXCR, applied by TCRdb to the 5' RACE reads, yields one record per CDR3 protein. The sample gives tens of thousands of distinct CDR3 sequences, approximately 8.9% of which show up once; about 31% is in the top ten. Material for sequencing was blood, either unsorted or a sorted T cell fraction (not recorded which). Source of these receptors: a male donor with ankylosing spondylitis. Both conserved end residues are part of each CDR3. The order of the fields is D gene, clone size, V gene, J gene, CDR3 DNA, CDR3 protein. D genes are given only for firm matches. The size entry is marked missing in some rows and otherwise reads once, few, many or a size class.

d_gene: TRBD1
abundance: many
v_gene: TRBV29-1
j_gene: TRBJ2-7
CDR3nt: TGCAGCGGAACAGGGGGCCTTTTTAAGTGCCCCTCCTACGAGCAGTACTTC
CDR3aa: CSGTGGLFKCPSYEQYF

d_gene: TRBD2
abundance: many
v_gene: TRBV15
j_gene: TRBJ2-3
CDR3nt: TGTGCCACCAGCAAGACTAGCGGGAGCGGTACAGATACGCAGTATTTT
CDR3aa: CATSKTSGSGTDTQYF

d_gene: NA
abundance: few
v_gene: TRBV20-1
j_gene: TRBJ2-1
CDR3nt: TGCAGTGCTAGCTCCTCGGAGCAGTTCTTC
CDR3aa: CSASSSEQFF

d_gene: NA
abundance: few
v_gene: TRBV9
j_gene: TRBJ2-3
CDR3nt: TGTGCCAGCAGCGTACCGGCGGGGAGCACAGATACGCAGTATTTT
CDR3aa: CASSVPAGSTDTQYF

d_gene: TRBD2
abundance: many
v_gene: TRBV10-3
j_gene: TRBJ2-1
CDR3nt: TGTGCCATCAGTGAGTCCTGGACTAGCGGGGCGTCCTACAATGAGCAGTTCTTC
CDR3aa: CAISESWTSGASYNEQFF

d_gene: NA
abundance: NA
v_gene: TRBV27
j_gene: TRBJ2-7
CDR3nt: TGTGCCAGCAGTTTATTGTTAGGCTCCTACGAGCAGTACTTC
CDR3aa: CASSLLLGSYEQYF

d_gene: NA
abundance: NA
v_gene: TRBV12-3/TRBV12-4
j_gene: TRBJ1-1
CDR3nt: TGTGCCAGCAGTTTAGCAGGGGCTGGAACTGAAGCTTTCTTT
CDR3aa: CASSLAGAGTEAFF

d_gene: NA
abundance: many
v_gene: TRBV27
j_gene: TRBJ1-1
CDR3nt: TGTGCCAGCAGGACAGGGAACACTGAAGCTTTCTTT
CDR3aa: CASRTGNTEAFF

d_gene: NA
abundance: NA
v_gene: TRBV5-1
j_gene: TRBJ1-5
CDR3nt: TGCGCCAGCAGCGAGAGGACGCGCGGCCAGCCCCAGCATTTT
CDR3aa: CASSERTRGQPQHF

d_gene: NA
abundance: many
v_gene: TRBV29-1
j_gene: TRBJ2-2
CDR3nt: TGCAGCGCAACTAGTAGTCTAGCCGGGGAGCTGTTTTTT
CDR3aa: CSATSSLAGELFF

d_gene: TRBD1
abundance: many
v_gene: TRBV28
j_gene: TRBJ2-1
CDR3nt: TGTGCCAGCGACAGGGGAACGAACAATGAGCAGTTCTTC
CDR3aa: CASDRGTNNEQFF

d_gene: TRBD1
abundance: few
v_gene: TRBV7-8
j_gene: TRBJ2-2
CDR3nt: TGTGCCAGCAGCTTGGGGGGGACAGGGGCAGGGGAGCTGTTTTTT
CDR3aa: CASSLGGTGAGELFF

d_gene: NA
abundance: NA
v_gene: TRBV2
j_gene: TRBJ1-2
CDR3nt: TGTGCCAGCAGGGTCCTCATGGTTACTAACTATGGCTACACCTTC
CDR3aa: CASRVLMVTNYGYTF

d_gene: TRBD1
abundance: few
v_gene: TRBV23-1
j_gene: TRBJ2-1
CDR3nt: TGCGCCAGCAGTCAAGTAGCGGTTGGACAGGGCGACAATGAGCAGTTCTTC
CDR3aa: CASSQVAVGQGDNEQFF

d_gene: NA
abundance: many
v_gene: TRBV5-1
j_gene: TRBJ1-1
CDR3nt: TGCGCCAGCAGCTTGGCGGCCCCCGAGGAGACTGAAGCTTTCTTT
CDR3aa: CASSLAAPEETEAFF

d_gene: NA
abundance: many
v_gene: TRBV6-2/TRBV6-3
j_gene: TRBJ2-7
CDR3nt: TGTGCCAGCAGTTACTCGACGGACATTTTCTCCTACGAGCAGTACTTC
CDR3aa: CASSYSTDIFSYEQYF

d_gene: NA
abundance: NA
v_gene: TRBV12-3/TRBV12-4
j_gene: TRBJ2-1
CDR3nt: TGTGCCAGCAGTCCCGGTGGAGGTGAGCAGTTCTTC
CDR3aa: CASSPGGGEQFF